The 30 T cell receptor beta chains below were found in one sample sequenced in a study of cytomegalovirus exposure and HLA in healthy donors. The method was immunoSEQ multiplex PCR; TCRdb's version includes in-frame clones alone and lacks a portion of them. This sample has 40,000 to 60,000 clones, with approximately 95% found just once. Sequencing was done on a sample of PBMCs. All receptors derive from a woman in her late teens or twenties in good health and CMV-seropositive.

The V call is TRBV28, the J call TRBJ1-5; 8 nucleotides line up with TRBD1. The CDR3 sequence is 18 residues long. Trimming at V came to 7 bases and at J to 1 base, leaving 15 bases not matched to a gene. The germline V gene has CDR1 MDHEN and CDR2 SYDVKM. Here the CDR3 reads CASTLWQGAWSSNQPQHF. As DNA, the CDR3 is TGTGCCAGCACCCTTTGGCAGGGGGCTTGGTCGAGCAATCAGCCCCAGCATTTT.

The chain has TRBV9 and TRBJ2-5, with 11 nucleotides matching TRBD2. V lost 0 bases to trimming and J lost 5 bases; unmatched junction nucleotides: 9. This CDR3 has 17 residues. Germline V gene sequence: CDR1 SGDLS, CDR2 YYNGEE. The chain's CDR3 is CASSVEGSLAGVETQYF. DNA for the CDR3: TGTGCCAGCAGCGTAGAAGGATCACTAGCGGGAGTGGAGACCCAGTACTTC.

V is TRBV9 and J is TRBJ2-7; 8 nucleotides match TRBD2. The CDR3 has 16 amino acids. In germline, CDR1 is SGDLS, CDR2 YYNGEE. The trim removed 0 bases at V and 0 bases at J, leaving 5 bases unmatched. The CDR3 is CASSVEPAGASYEQYF. CDR3 DNA sequence: TGTGCCAGCAGCGTAGAACCAGCGGGGGCCTCCTACGAGCAGTACTTC.

The rearrangement uses TRBV6-5 and TRBJ2-7, with TRBD2 matching over 11 bases. Losses at the gene ends were 2 bases for V and 3 bases for J; bases not matched to a gene: 3. The germline gives CDR1 MNHEY, CDR2 SVGAGI. CDR3 length equals 15 residues. CDR3 sequence reads: CASSYSGTSGYEQYF. The CDR3 nucleotides read TGTGCCAGCAGTTACAGCGGGACTAGCGGCTACGAGCAGTACTTC.

The V gene is TRBV5-4, the J gene TRBJ2-3, with 11 bases matching TRBD2. Germline assignment: CDR1 SGHNT and CDR2 YYREEE (reference sequence). The CDR3 consists of 15 residues. Trimming at V came to 4 bases and at J to 1 base, leaving 2 bases not matched to a gene. CDR3 in DNA: TGTGCCAGCAGCCCGGGACTAGCGGGCACAGATACGCAGTATTTT. Translation gives CASSPGLAGTDTQYF.

This chain links TRBV9 with TRBJ2-3; TRBD2 is a possible D gene (5 bases). The CDR3 loop spans 13 amino acids. Trimming stripped 3 bases from V and 1 base from J, with 6 bases between. The germline gives CDR1 SGDLS, CDR2 YYNGEE. This chain's CDR3 is CASSERGTDTQYF. In DNA form, the CDR3 reads TGTGCCAGCAGCGAGAGGGGCACAGATACGCAGTATTTT.

This sequence joins TRBV6-1 and TRBJ1-1; D is ambiguous. The germline CDR1 and CDR2 sequences are MNHNS and SASEGT. The CDR3 is 12 residues long. V was trimmed by 8 bases and J by 5 bases, leaving 12 bases between them. CDR3 in amino acids: CASSRVSTEAFF. Here the CDR3 DNA reads TGTGCCAGCTCTCGGGTTTCGACTGAAGCTTTCTTT.

This clone was detected only a few times. The rearrangement uses TRBV28 and TRBJ1-2; 9 positions agree with TRBD1. The V gene end was trimmed by 4 bases and the J gene end by 8 bases; junction bases not matched to a gene: 2. Germline V gene data show CDR1 as MDHEN and CDR2 as SYDVKM. The CDR3 extends over 12 amino acids. CDR3 residues: CASSWTGVGYTF. CDR3 sequence (DNA): TGTGCCAGCAGTTGGACAGGGGTCGGCTACACCTTC.

The V call is TRBV15, the J call TRBJ1-2, with a possible D match to TRBD1 (6 bases). Trimming stripped 1 base from V and 2 bases from J, with 11 bases between. Germline CDR1 and CDR2: LNHNV and YYDKDF (reference sequence). This CDR3 region has 15 residues. This chain's CDR3 is CATSRAPTGNYGYTF. Written as DNA, the CDR3 is TGTGCCACCAGCAGAGCCCCGACAGGAAACTATGGCTACACCTTC.

The chain couples TRBV19 to TRBJ2-7; 11 nucleotides align to TRBD2. The CDR3 is made up of 17 amino acids. From germline, CDR1 is LNHDA and CDR2 SQIVND (reference sequence). Losses at the gene ends were 6 bases for V and 6 bases for J; bases not matched to a gene: 16. CDR3 sequence reads: CASSRILAGGEKGEQYF. CDR3 nucleotides: TGTGCCAGTAGCCGTATCTTAGCGGGAGGGGAGAAGGGCGAGCAGTACTTC.

The chain is built from TRBV18 and TRBJ2-1; tentative D call: TRBD1 (5 bases). The V end was cut by 0 bases, the J end by 5 bases, with 14 bases between. Germline CDR1 is KGHSH and CDR2 is LQKENI. CDR3 length equals 16 residues. The CDR3 DNA follows: TGTGCCAGCTCACCACCGGGGTCAGGGTCTAACAATGAGCAGTTCTTC. Protein sequence: CASSPPGSGSNNEQFF.

This clone was detected only once. The chain combines TRBV28 with TRBJ2-1, with D unclear. Germline V CDR1 and CDR2: MDHEN, SYDVKM. This CDR3 region has 13 residues. With 3 bases removed from V and 4 bases from J, the gap between germline ends came to 7 bases. The CDR3 spells CASSFIHYNEQFF. The CDR3 DNA sequence: TGTGCCAGCAGTTTCATTCATTACAATGAGCAGTTCTTC.

This clone has just one count. The V gene is TRBV19, the J gene TRBJ1-5; 10 nucleotides match TRBD1. Germline trimming cut 6 bases from V and 4 bases from J; bases unmatched to any gene: 6. The germline V gene encodes CDR1 LNHDA and CDR2 SQIVND (reference sequence). There are 15 residues in the CDR3. The CDR3 sequence: CASSTTGGANQPQHF. For the CDR3, the DNA is TGTGCCAGTAGCACGACAGGGGGCGCGAATCAGCCCCAGCATTTT.

The chain uses TRBV4-1 and TRBJ2-1, with D uncertain. The CDR3 is 17 amino acids. The V gene's germline CDR1 is MGHRA and CDR2 YSYEKL. With 6 bases removed from V and 2 bases from J, the gap between germline ends came to 20 bases. CDR3 nucleotide sequence: TGCGCCAGCAGACACCCCAGCATCGCAGAGGCCTACAATGAGCAGTTCTTC. Its protein product is CASRHPSIAEAYNEQFF.

This rearrangement joins TRBV27 to TRBJ2-2; D call uncertain. Germline loops: CDR1 MNHEY, CDR2 SMNVEV (reference sequence). CDR3 size: 13 residues. Trimming cost V 5 bases and J 0 bases, with 4 bases left between them. DNA of the CDR3: TGTGCCAGCAGTCCTGCGAACACCGGGGAGCTGTTTTTT. Translation gives CASSPANTGELFF.

This clone showed up just once. The V and J genes are TRBV4-3 and TRBJ1-2; TRBD1 might be the D (5 bases). This CDR3 region has 11 residues. Per germline, CDR1 LGHNA and CDR2 YSLEER. The V end lost 4 bases, the J end lost 7 bases, and 7 bases lay between the germline ends. The CDR3 bases are TGCGCCAGCAGCCTGGGGGGTGGCTACACCTTC. Translated: CASSLGGGYTF.

The rearrangement links TRBV29-1 to TRBJ2-7; the match to TRBD2 covers 14 bases. Unmatched junction bases numbered 4, after V lost 6 bases and J lost 0 bases. This CDR3 is 15 amino acids long. CDR1 SQVTM and CDR2 ANQGSEA come from the germline V gene. DNA for the CDR3: TGCAGCGTCGCAGGGACTAGCGGGAGCTCCTACGAGCAGTACTTC. Its translation is CSVAGTSGSSYEQYF.

This chain's CDR3 is CASSLGASYEQYF. CDR3 sequence (DNA): TGTGCCAGCAGCTTAGGGGCCTCCTACGAGCAGTACTTC. The chain has TRBV7-2 and TRBJ2-7; D is unresolved. Germline V gene lookup returns CDR1 SGHTA and CDR2 FQGNSA. The CDR3 consists of 13 residues. V lost 1 base, J lost 0 bases, and 4 bases lay in between.

This rearrangement joins TRBV7-3 to TRBJ2-1; the D is unclear. Trimming stripped 5 bases from V and 9 bases from J, with 11 bases between. CDR3 length: 12 amino acids. Germline CDR1 SGHTA, CDR2 FQGTGA. The CDR3 nucleotides read TGTGCCAGCAGCAGGTCGGGTTCTGAGCAGTTCTTC. Its protein is CASSRSGSEQFF.

This chain uses TRBV5-1 with TRBJ2-5; maybe TRBD1 (5 bases). The germline CDR1 and CDR2 sequences are SGHRS and YFSETQ. The length of the CDR3 is 15 residues. V was trimmed by 1 base and J by 1 base, leaving 11 bases between them. The CDR3 DNA sequence: TGCGCCAGCAGCTTGTTGGACACAACCCAAGAGACCCAGTACTTC. Protein: CASSLLDTTQETQYF. Full variable domain (remainder filled in from reference TRBV5-1 and TRBJ2-5): KAGVTQTPRYLIKTRGQQVTLSCSPISGHRSVSWYQQTPGQGLQFLFEYFSETQRNKGNFPGRFSGRQFSNSRSEMNVSTLELGDSALYLCASSLLDTTQETQYFGPGTRLLVL.

The chain combines TRBV6-5 with TRBJ1-1; TRBD1 aligns across 10 bases. CDR1 MNHEY and CDR2 SVGAGI come from the germline V gene. The CDR3 spans 16 residues. V dropped 6 bases and J dropped 1; count of bases not matched to a gene: 8. The CDR3 reads CASRYGTGASNTEAFF. CDR3 bases: TGTGCCAGCAGGTACGGGACAGGGGCCTCGAACACTGAAGCTTTCTTT.

This chain links TRBV11-2 with TRBJ2-1; perhaps TRBD2 as D (6 bases). Germline assignment: CDR1 SGHAT and CDR2 FQNNGV. V shed 1 base and J shed 4 bases, with 17 bases lying between them. The CDR3 contains 17 residues. The CDR3 DNA is TGTGCCAGCAGCTTAGGGGCGGGGACCCCCCCTTACAATGAGCAGTTCTTC. Amino acid sequence: CASSLGAGTPPYNEQFF.

CDR3: CASSLVGGQARGGELFF. CDR3 bases: TGTGCCAGCAGCTTAGTCGGAGGCCAGGCACGCGGCGGGGAGCTGTTTTTT. The rearrangement joins TRBV7-6 to TRBJ2-2; possibly TRBD2 for D (5 bases). Germline V gives CDR1 SGHVS, CDR2 FNYEAQ. V was pared by 1 base and J by 7 bases, with 19 bases between. The CDR3 spans 17 residues.

V gene TRBV2 combines with J gene TRBJ2-1, with 11 bases fitting TRBD2. The V gene's germline CDR1 is SNHLY and CDR2 FYNNEI. The CDR3 is made up of 19 amino acids. V shed 6 bases and J 10 bases; nucleotides not matched to a gene: 23. CDR3 amino acids: CASRERREVAGGTLLEQFF. DNA of the CDR3: TGTGCCAGCAGGGAACGACGGGAGGTAGCGGGAGGGACATTGCTCGAGCAGTTCTTC.

The gene calls are TRBV28 and TRBJ2-1, with a tentative D call TRBD2 (6 bases). The ends were cut back, 5 bases at V and 7 bases at J, with 15 bases in the middle. The CDR3 covers 14 residues. The germline V gene encodes CDR1 MDHEN and CDR2 SYDVKM. CDR3: CASSPDGGWNEQFF. CDR3 bases: TGTGCCAGCAGTCCCGACGGGGGATGGAATGAGCAGTTCTTC.

Only one count was recorded for this clone. The J gene is TRBJ2-3, the V gene TRBV7-8; 13 nucleotides align to TRBD2. The CDR3 has 18 amino acids. After removal of 5 bases from V and 2 bases from J, the junction contained 10 bases not matched to a gene. Looked up from germline, CDR1 is SGHVS and CDR2 is FQNEAQ. The CDR3 loop reads CASSRTSGRAGPTDTQYF. In DNA, the CDR3 is TGTGCCAGCAGCCGAACTAGCGGGAGGGCCGGGCCCACAGATACGCAGTATTTT.

The V gene is TRBV4-3, the J gene TRBJ2-7; D might be TRBD1 (6 bases). Germline V gene sequence: CDR1 LGHNA, CDR2 YSLEER. The CDR3 sequence is 14 residues long. The V end was cut by 0 bases, the J end by 3 bases, with 9 bases between. The CDR3 sequence: CASSQELQGYEQYF. As DNA, the CDR3 is TGCGCCAGCAGCCAAGAACTACAGGGCTACGAGCAGTACTTC.

The chain joins TRBV7-9 to TRBJ2-7; D is perhaps TRBD2 (6 bases). Between the trimmed V and J ends, which lost 5 bases and 7 bases, there was a span of 18 bases. This CDR3 contains 14 residues. Per the germline V gene, CDR1 is SEHNR and CDR2 is FQNEAQ (reference sequence). CDR3 amino acids: CASSASGDLGEQYF. The CDR3 nucleotides are TGTGCCAGCAGCGCTTCCGGGGACTTGGGGGAGCAGTACTTC. Full variable domain (outside the CDR3, taken from reference TRBV7-9 and TRBJ2-7): DTGVSQNPRHKITKRGQNVTFRCDPISEHNRLYWYRQTLGQGPEFLTYFQNEAQLEKSRLLSDRFSAERPKGSFSTLEIQRTEQGDSAMYLCASSASGDLGEQYFGPGTRLTVT.

The chain employs TRBV12-5 and TRBJ2-1; 11 nucleotides match TRBD2. Per the germline V gene, CDR1 is LGHNT and CDR2 is FRNRAP. The CDR3 loop spans 20 amino acids. Trimming took 2 bases from V and 2 from J; bases not matched to a gene: 14. DNA of the CDR3: TGTGCTAGTGGTTTGTTTCCGGTGGTAGCGGGAGGGTCTCCCTACAATGAGCAGTTCTTC. This translates into CASGLFPVVAGGSPYNEQFF.

The chain is built from TRBV19 and TRBJ1-2; a weak D match, TRBD1 (5 bases). Germline V CDR1 and CDR2: LNHDA, SQIVND (reference sequence). The CDR3 length is 14 residues. V gave up 5 bases and J gave up 0 bases, with 10 bases separating them. CDR3 sequence: CASSRDSTNYGYTF. Written as DNA, the CDR3 is TGTGCCAGTAGTCGCGACAGCACTAACTATGGCTACACCTTC. The full variable domain, completed using reference TRBV19 and TRBJ1-2, is DGGITQSPKYLFRKEGQNVTLSCEQNLNHDAMYWYRQDPGQGLRLIYYSQIVNDFQKGDIAEGYSVSREKKESFPLTVTSAQKNPTAFYLCASSRDSTNYGYTFGSGTRLTVV.